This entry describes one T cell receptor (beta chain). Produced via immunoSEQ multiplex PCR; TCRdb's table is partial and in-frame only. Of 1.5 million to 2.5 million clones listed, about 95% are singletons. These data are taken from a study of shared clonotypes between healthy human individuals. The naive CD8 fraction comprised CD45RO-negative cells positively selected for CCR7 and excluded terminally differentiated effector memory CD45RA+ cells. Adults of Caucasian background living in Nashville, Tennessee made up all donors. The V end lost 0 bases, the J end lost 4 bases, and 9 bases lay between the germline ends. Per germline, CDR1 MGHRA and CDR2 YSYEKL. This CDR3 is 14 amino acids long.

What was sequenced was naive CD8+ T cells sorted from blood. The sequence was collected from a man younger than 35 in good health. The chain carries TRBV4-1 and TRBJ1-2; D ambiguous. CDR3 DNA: TGCGCCAGCAGCCAAGAAACAGATTCCTATGGCTACACCTTC. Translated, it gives CASSQETDSYGYTF.